A selection of T cell receptor beta chains follows, all from one sample in a study of blood T cell repertoires in COVID-19. TCRdb keeps only in-frame clones here, not all; method: immunoSEQ multiplex PCR. The sample lists about 23,000 clones, roughly 72% seen once, with approximately 40% in the top ten. The sequenced sample consisted of peripheral blood. Receptor source: a woman aged 80 or over with acute or convalescent COVID-19. Each CDR3 is given with its conserved first and last residue. A D gene is named only where the DNA matches it firmly. Only part of the rows carry a size: once, few, many, or a class if the clone is expanded.

d_gene: .; abundance: many; j_gene: TRBJ1-1; v_gene: TRBV24-1; CDR3nt: TGTGCCACCTCACCGGACGGGAGGGTCACTGAAGCTTTCTTT; CDR3aa: CATSPDGRVTEAFF
d_gene: .; abundance: .; j_gene: TRBJ1-2; v_gene: TRBV10-3; CDR3nt: TGTGCCATCAGTGAAGCCCAGGGTGGTGGCTACACCTTC; CDR3aa: CAISEAQGGGYTF
d_gene: .; abundance: .; j_gene: TRBJ2-1; v_gene: TRBV25-1; CDR3nt: TGTGCCAGCAGGGCCTCCGGGGGAGGAGGTCTACTCAATGAGCAGTTCTTC; CDR3aa: CASRASGGGGLLNEQFF
d_gene: .; abundance: .; j_gene: TRBJ2-1; v_gene: TRBV2; CDR3nt: TGTGCCAGCAGTGTTAGACTAGAAGATGAGCAGTTCTTC; CDR3aa: CASSVRLEDEQFF
d_gene: .; abundance: .; j_gene: TRBJ1-6; v_gene: TRBV28; CDR3nt: TGTGCCAACAGTCTGCGGGGAAATTCACCCCTCCACTTT; CDR3aa: CANSLRGNSPLHF
d_gene: TRBD1; abundance: once; j_gene: TRBJ1-2; v_gene: TRBV7-3; CDR3nt: TGTGCCAGCAGCCCCGGGACAGGCTATGGCTACACCTTC; CDR3aa: CASSPGTGYGYTF
d_gene: .; abundance: .; j_gene: TRBJ2-3; v_gene: TRBV4-1; CDR3nt: TGCGCCAGCAGCCGGGTTTTCGGAGGGAGGCTGCGGGATACGCAGTATTTT; CDR3aa: CASSRVFGGRLRDTQYF
d_gene: .; abundance: .; j_gene: TRBJ2-7; v_gene: TRBV5-5; CDR3nt: TGTGCCAGCAGCTTGATCGGGGGGCTCGGTGAGCAGTACTTC; CDR3aa: CASSLIGGLGEQYF
d_gene: .; abundance: .; j_gene: TRBJ2-5; v_gene: TRBV3-1/TRBV3-2; CDR3nt: TGTGCCAGCAGCCCCTCGACAGTCCAAGAGACCCAGTACTTC; CDR3aa: CASSPSTVQETQYF
d_gene: .; abundance: .; j_gene: TRBJ1-4; v_gene: TRBV2; CDR3nt: TGTGCCAGCAGTGATAAAAAGGGGCGGACAGAAAAACTGTTTTTT; CDR3aa: CASSDKKGRTEKLFF
d_gene: .; abundance: .; j_gene: TRBJ2-1; v_gene: TRBV7-2; CDR3nt: TGTGCCAGCAGCTCCGGGATCCTTCGTAGCGATGAGCAGTTCTTC; CDR3aa: CASSSGILRSDEQFF
d_gene: TRBD1; abundance: medium-sized; j_gene: TRBJ2-1; v_gene: TRBV15; CDR3nt: TGTGCCGCAGCCGGGACAGTGTTCGATGAGCAGTTCTTC; CDR3aa: CAAAGTVFDEQFF
d_gene: TRBD1; abundance: .; j_gene: TRBJ2-1; v_gene: TRBV25-1; CDR3nt: TGTGCCAGCAGTGGGCGGGACAGGGTCGATGAGCAGTTCTTC; CDR3aa: CASSGRDRVDEQFF
d_gene: TRBD1; abundance: few; j_gene: TRBJ1-2; v_gene: TRBV7-3; CDR3nt: TGTGCCAGCAGCCCAGGGACAGGTCATAATGGCTACACCTTC; CDR3aa: CASSPGTGHNGYTF
d_gene: .; abundance: .; j_gene: TRBJ1-4; v_gene: TRBV20-1; CDR3nt: TGCAGTGCCCCTGTAAATGAAAAACTGTTTTTT; CDR3aa: CSAPVNEKLFF
d_gene: TRBD2; abundance: .; j_gene: TRBJ2-5; v_gene: TRBV5-1; CDR3nt: TGCGCCAGCAGCACCGGACTAGCGGGAGTGACCCAGTACTTC; CDR3aa: CASSTGLAGVTQYF
d_gene: TRBD2; abundance: .; j_gene: TRBJ2-7; v_gene: TRBV10-2; CDR3nt: TGCGCCAGCAGTGTTATAGCGGGCTACGAGCAGTACTTC; CDR3aa: CASSVIAGYEQYF
d_gene: TRBD2; abundance: .; j_gene: TRBJ2-1; v_gene: TRBV18; CDR3nt: TGTGCCAGCTCCCTTAATGGGGGGGGAGAGCAGTTCTTC; CDR3aa: CASSLNGGGEQFF
d_gene: TRBD1; abundance: .; j_gene: TRBJ2-1; v_gene: TRBV28; CDR3nt: TGTGCCAGCAGGCCGACAGGGGCAAGAAATGAGCAGTTCTTC; CDR3aa: CASRPTGARNEQFF
d_gene: TRBD1; abundance: .; j_gene: TRBJ1-1; v_gene: TRBV3-1/TRBV3-2; CDR3nt: TGTGCCAGCAGCCACCCGGGACAGCGTAACGCGAACACTGAAGCTTTCTTT; CDR3aa: CASSHPGQRNANTEAFF
d_gene: TRBD2; abundance: .; j_gene: TRBJ2-3; v_gene: TRBV6-4; CDR3nt: TGTGCCAGCAGTGACTTGGCTAGCGGGGCAGATACGCAGTATTTT; CDR3aa: CASSDLASGADTQYF
d_gene: TRBD1; abundance: once; j_gene: TRBJ2-1; v_gene: TRBV19; CDR3nt: TGTGCCAGCAAAGGGACAGGTGGGCACGAGCAGTTCTTC; CDR3aa: CASKGTGGHEQFF
d_gene: .; abundance: .; j_gene: TRBJ1-5; v_gene: TRBV3-1/TRBV3-2; CDR3nt: TGTGCCAGCAGCCAAGATAGAGATCTGCCCCAGCATTTT; CDR3aa: CASSQDRDLPQHF
d_gene: .; abundance: .; j_gene: TRBJ1-1; v_gene: TRBV28; CDR3nt: TGTGCCTGCACGTCGCTTCGTTGGGGCGGGAACACTGAAGCTTTCTTT; CDR3aa: CACTSLRWGGNTEAFF
d_gene: TRBD1; abundance: few; j_gene: TRBJ2-7; v_gene: TRBV5-1; CDR3nt: TGCGCCAGCAGCTGGAATTCTGATGGGACAGGCACCTACGAGCAGTACTTC; CDR3aa: CASSWNSDGTGTYEQYF
d_gene: TRBD1; abundance: .; j_gene: TRBJ1-2; v_gene: TRBV7-2; CDR3nt: TGTGCCAGCAGCTGGACACAGGGGGCGACGGGCGGCTACACCTTC; CDR3aa: CASSWTQGATGGYTF
d_gene: .; abundance: few; j_gene: TRBJ2-3; v_gene: TRBV28; CDR3nt: TGTGCCAGCAGTTCCCCGGGACAACCCACAGATACGCAGTATTTT; CDR3aa: CASSSPGQPTDTQYF
d_gene: TRBD1; abundance: .; j_gene: TRBJ2-5; v_gene: TRBV7-2; CDR3nt: TGTGCCAGCAGCCTGTGGACAGGGGCACCGGAGACCCAGTACTTC; CDR3aa: CASSLWTGAPETQYF
d_gene: .; abundance: .; j_gene: TRBJ1-2; v_gene: TRBV11-2; CDR3nt: TGTGCCAGCAGCCCCCGGGCAGGCGGGAGGTACGGCTACACCTTC; CDR3aa: CASSPRAGGRYGYTF
d_gene: TRBD1; abundance: once; j_gene: TRBJ2-2; v_gene: TRBV7-7; CDR3nt: TGTGCTAGCAGCGTCGGGACAGCCAACACCGGGGAGCTGTTTTTT; CDR3aa: CASSVGTANTGELFF
d_gene: TRBD1; abundance: once; j_gene: TRBJ1-2; v_gene: TRBV7-8; CDR3nt: TGTGCCAGCAGCTTACAGCAGGGGGCAGATGGCTACACCTTC; CDR3aa: CASSLQQGADGYTF
d_gene: .; abundance: .; j_gene: TRBJ1-5; v_gene: TRBV19; CDR3nt: TGTGCCAGTGAGGAGGGCCGATATAGCAATCAGCCCCAGCATTTT; CDR3aa: CASEEGRYSNQPQHF
d_gene: TRBD1; abundance: .; j_gene: TRBJ1-5; v_gene: TRBV5-1; CDR3nt: TGCGCCAGCAGCGCCGGGACAGGGTCGGGGAATGTCAATCAGCCCCAGCATTTT; CDR3aa: CASSAGTGSGNVNQPQHF
d_gene: TRBD1; abundance: .; j_gene: TRBJ1-1; v_gene: TRBV12-3/TRBV12-4; CDR3nt: TGTGCCAGCAGTTGGGACAGGGGGACTGAAGCTTTCTTT; CDR3aa: CASSWDRGTEAFF
d_gene: .; abundance: .; j_gene: TRBJ2-5; v_gene: TRBV29-1; CDR3nt: TGCAGCGGGTTACTAGGTTCGGAGACCCAGTACTTC; CDR3aa: CSGLLGSETQYF
d_gene: .; abundance: .; j_gene: TRBJ2-5; v_gene: TRBV27; CDR3nt: TGTGCCAGCAGTTTGGCGGGGGCCCAAGAGACCCAGTACTTC; CDR3aa: CASSLAGAQETQYF
d_gene: .; abundance: .; j_gene: TRBJ1-4; v_gene: TRBV15; CDR3nt: TGTGCCACCAGCAGACCAGACGGGGATGAAAAACTGTTTTTT; CDR3aa: CATSRPDGDEKLFF
d_gene: TRBD1; abundance: .; j_gene: TRBJ1-5; v_gene: TRBV28; CDR3nt: TGTGCCAGCAGTCGGACAGGGGGAAGCAATCAGCCCCAGCATTTT; CDR3aa: CASSRTGGSNQPQHF
d_gene: .; abundance: .; j_gene: TRBJ1-2; v_gene: TRBV19; CDR3nt: TGTGCCAGTAGTCCACAGGGATTCTATGGCTACACCTTC; CDR3aa: CASSPQGFYGYTF
d_gene: .; abundance: .; j_gene: TRBJ1-1; v_gene: TRBV3-1/TRBV3-2; CDR3nt: TGTGCCAGCAGGCAGCGGACGTCTGAAGCTTTCTTT; CDR3aa: CASRQRTSEAFF
d_gene: .; abundance: .; j_gene: TRBJ2-7; v_gene: TRBV7-2; CDR3nt: TGTGCCAGCAGCTTACGTCGGCAGGGCTACGAGCAGTACTTC; CDR3aa: CASSLRRQGYEQYF
d_gene: TRBD2; abundance: few; j_gene: TRBJ2-2; v_gene: TRBV4-1; CDR3nt: TGCGCCAGCAGCCAAGCCCGAGCGGGGGGGCCGTTGAAGCTGTTTTTT; CDR3aa: CASSQARAGGPLKLFF
d_gene: .; abundance: .; j_gene: TRBJ1-1; v_gene: TRBV28; CDR3nt: TGTGCCAGCAGGCCAGCGGGGGTCGGGACTGAAGCTTTCTTT; CDR3aa: CASRPAGVGTEAFF
d_gene: .; abundance: few; j_gene: TRBJ2-3; v_gene: TRBV2; CDR3nt: TGTGCCAGCAGTGAGGGTGGGGCGGGAAGCACAGATACGCAGTATTTT; CDR3aa: CASSEGGAGSTDTQYF
d_gene: .; abundance: .; j_gene: TRBJ1-1; v_gene: TRBV12-3/TRBV12-4; CDR3nt: TGTGCCAGCAGTCCAGGAAACACTGAAGCTTTCTTT; CDR3aa: CASSPGNTEAFF
d_gene: TRBD2; abundance: .; j_gene: TRBJ2-5; v_gene: TRBV5-1; CDR3nt: TGCGCCAGCAGCTTGGGAGGACTAGGAGGCCAAGAGACCCAGTACTTC; CDR3aa: CASSLGGLGGQETQYF
d_gene: TRBD1; abundance: once; j_gene: TRBJ2-2; v_gene: TRBV30; CDR3nt: TGTGCCTGGAGTAAGCGGACAGGGCTTCACCGGGGGGAGCTGTTTTTT; CDR3aa: CAWSKRTGLHRGELFF
d_gene: TRBD2; abundance: .; j_gene: TRBJ2-7; v_gene: TRBV19; CDR3nt: TGTGCCAGTAGTACCCCTCGCGGGGGGAAATCTTCCTACGAGCAGTACTTC; CDR3aa: CASSTPRGGKSSYEQYF
d_gene: TRBD2; abundance: .; j_gene: TRBJ2-6; v_gene: TRBV24-1; CDR3nt: TGTGCCACCCCCCCGGGGGAGGCCTCCGACCGGGTAGCGGGGGACTCTGGGGCCAACGTCCTGACTTTC; CDR3aa: CATPPGEASDRVAGDSGANVLTF
d_gene: .; abundance: many; j_gene: TRBJ1-1; v_gene: TRBV2; CDR3nt: TGTGCCAGCAGTGAGGCAGGGGTAGGGAACACTGAAGCTTTCTTT; CDR3aa: CASSEAGVGNTEAFF
d_gene: .; abundance: .; j_gene: TRBJ2-7; v_gene: TRBV7-2; CDR3nt: TGTGCCAGCAGCTTAGCTAGCGGTAGCTCCTACGAGCAGTACTTC; CDR3aa: CASSLASGSSYEQYF
d_gene: TRBD1; abundance: .; j_gene: TRBJ2-4; v_gene: TRBV5-4; CDR3nt: TGTGCCAGCAGCCGAGACAGGGTCAACATTCAGTACTTC; CDR3aa: CASSRDRVNIQYF
d_gene: .; abundance: .; j_gene: TRBJ2-1; v_gene: TRBV6-5; CDR3nt: TGTGCCAGCTACTACCCCTACAATGAGCAGTTCTTC; CDR3aa: CASYYPYNEQFF
d_gene: .; abundance: .; j_gene: TRBJ2-1; v_gene: TRBV7-2; CDR3nt: TGTGCCAGCAGCTTAGCGGGTAGCAGGGATGAGCAGTTCTTC; CDR3aa: CASSLAGSRDEQFF
d_gene: .; abundance: .; j_gene: TRBJ2-2; v_gene: TRBV9; CDR3nt: TGTGCCAGCAGCGTAGACTCACACACCGGGGAGCTGTTTTTT; CDR3aa: CASSVDSHTGELFF
d_gene: TRBD2; abundance: .; j_gene: TRBJ2-5; v_gene: TRBV27; CDR3nt: TGTGCCAGCAGCCTTACCGGACTAGGGGAGACCCAGTACTTC; CDR3aa: CASSLTGLGETQYF
d_gene: TRBD1; abundance: .; j_gene: TRBJ1-6; v_gene: TRBV11-1; CDR3nt: TGTGCCAGCAGCTCGGGACAGGGGAATTCACCCCTCCACTTT; CDR3aa: CASSSGQGNSPLHF